This T cell receptor beta chain was retrieved from a study of tumor and adjacent non-tumor tissue in lung cancer. This CDR3 comprises 13 residues. Trimming took off 4 bases at V and 4 bases at J, with 14 bases between the two ends. CDR1 is DFQATT and CDR2 is SNEGSKA in the germline V gene (reference sequence). Three rounds of nested PCR, following a modified ARM-PCR protocol, produced the TCRbeta library. TCRdb re-called the multiplex PCR reads with MiXCR, one entry per CDR3 protein. The sample has over 60,000 distinct CDR3 sequences, roughly 76% seen once; the top ten hold about 14%. RNA was extracted from bulk tissue without any cell sorting. This clonotype has only a few counts.

Source material: lung tumor tissue. The receptor comes from a woman between 50 and 59 years old with non-small cell lung cancer. This rearrangement joins TRBV20-1 to TRBJ2-7; TRBD1 is a possible D gene (5 bases). The CDR3 DNA sequence: TGCAGTGCTAATCCTCGTACAGGTTACGAGCAGTACTTC. It codes for CSANPRTGYEQYF.